This is a list of T cell receptor beta chains from one sample in a study of response to subunit inactivated influenza vaccine. In TCRdb, the RT-PCR reads were re-called with MiXCR into one record per CDR3 protein. This table holds 500,000 to 600,000 distinct CDR3 sequences, about 15% found once. This specimen was CD4+ T cells sorted from PBMCs, taken around 2 years after vaccination. These receptor sequences come from a man between 50 and 69 years old who received an inactivated influenza vaccine. CDR3s include the opening cysteine and the closing phenylalanine or tryptophan. Each record gives: V gene, J gene, clone size, D gene, CDR3 protein, CDR3 DNA. A D gene is named only where the DNA matches it firmly. Clone size is not always given. Where it is, it says once, few, many or a class for expanded clones.

TRBV20-1,TRBJ2-3,few,TRBD1,CSALDRGDTQYF,TGCAGTGCCTTAGACAGGGGGGATACGCAGTATTTT
TRBV7-9,TRBJ1-2,few,TRBD1,CASSLARTGFYGYTF,TGTGCCAGCAGCTTAGCGAGGACAGGCTTCTATGGCTACACCTTC
TRBV4-3,TRBJ2-5,many,.,CASSQGQSKETQYF,TGCGCCAGCAGCCAAGGACAGAGTAAAGAGACCCAGTACTTC
TRBV5-1,TRBJ2-1,.,TRBD1,CASIQQGLNNEQFF,TGCGCCAGCATTCAACAGGGGTTAAACAATGAGCAGTTCTTC
TRBV11-2,TRBJ2-2,few,.,CASSLDIRGRLQYTGELFF,TGTGCCAGCAGCTTAGATATTAGAGGGCGCCTACAATACACCGGGGAGCTGTTTTTT
TRBV10-3,TRBJ2-1,.,TRBD2,CAISYSGGSGEFF,TGTGCCATCAGCTACAGCGGGGGGTCGGGGGAGTTCTTC
TRBV5-1,TRBJ2-3,.,TRBD1,CASRPGTASTDTQYF,TGCGCCAGCCGACCCGGGACAGCTAGCACAGATACGCAGTATTTT
TRBV11-2,TRBJ2-2,few,.,CASSLIGAWNTGELFF,TGTGCCAGCAGCTTAATCGGCGCCTGGAACACCGGGGAGCTGTTTTTT
TRBV12-3/TRBV12-4,TRBJ2-7,.,.,CASSFVQGFEQYF,TGTGCCAGCAGTTTCGTACAGGGATTCGAGCAGTACTTC
TRBV28,TRBJ2-1,few,TRBD2,CASSLPSGLAGANEQFF,TGTGCCAGCAGTTTACCCTCCGGACTAGCGGGAGCAAATGAGCAGTTCTTC
TRBV5-1,TRBJ2-7,.,.,CASSLVRGDRNCEQYF,TGCGCCAGCAGCTTGGTTCGGGGTGACAGGAACTGCGAGCAGTACTTC
TRBV7-9,TRBJ1-5,.,TRBD1,CASSQGAPPQHF,TGTGCCAGTTCTCAGGGGGCCCCGCCCCAGCATTTT
TRBV5-1,TRBJ2-2,many,.,CASSLAGGRGFTGELFF,TGCGCCAGCAGCTTGGCCGGTGGGAGAGGGTTCACCGGGGAGCTGTTTTTT
TRBV6-1,TRBJ2-1,.,TRBD2,CASTAAGGPYNEQFF,TGTGCCAGCACCGCAGCGGGAGGGCCCTACAATGAGCAGTTCTTC
TRBV6-1,TRBJ1-4,.,.,CASSRQASNEKLFF,TGTGCCAGCAGCCGACAGGCGTCTAATGAAAAACTGTTTTTT
TRBV4-3,TRBJ2-7,few,.,CASSQRRGKWEQYF,TGCGCCAGCAGCCAACGACGCGGAAAATGGGAGCAGTACTTC
TRBV12-3/TRBV12-4,TRBJ2-7,.,.,CASRALGDEQYF,TGTGCCAGCAGGGCCCTCGGGGACGAGCAGTACTTC
TRBV25-1,TRBJ1-2,few,.,CASSEGGRAGYTF,TGTGCCAGCAGTGAAGGGGGAAGGGCTGGCTACACCTTC
TRBV28,TRBJ2-5,many,TRBD2,CASSPGGPMETQYF,TGTGCCAGCAGCCCGGGAGGACCCATGGAGACCCAGTACTTC
TRBV29-1,TRBJ2-2,few,TRBD1,CSVDLTGVSGELFF,TGCAGCGTTGATCTGACAGGGGTTTCCGGGGAGCTGTTTTTT
TRBV12-3/TRBV12-4,TRBJ2-1,few,TRBD1,CASSHDRAPLNEQFF,TGTGCCAGCAGCCATGACAGGGCTCCCCTCAATGAGCAGTTCTTC
TRBV18,TRBJ1-1,.,TRBD1,CASSPKDRGFAYTEAFF,TGTGCCAGCTCACCAAAGGACAGGGGGTTCGCGTACACTGAAGCTTTCTTT
TRBV7-2,TRBJ2-7,.,TRBD1,CASSFYPVGQQPYEQYF,TGTGCCAGCAGCTTCTACCCGGTGGGACAGCAGCCCTACGAGCAGTACTTC
TRBV28,TRBJ1-5,few,.,CASSLGRSGDQPQHF,TGTGCCAGCAGTTTAGGCAGGTCGGGAGATCAGCCCCAGCATTTT
TRBV12-3/TRBV12-4,TRBJ2-4,.,TRBD2,CASSSGGYSLAKNIQYF,TGTGCCAGCAGTTCGGGGGGTTACTCCTTAGCCAAAAACATTCAGTACTTC
TRBV18,TRBJ1-2,.,.,CASSPQGTGGYTF,TGTGCCAGCTCACCACAAGGGACGGGCGGCTACACCTTC
TRBV4-2,TRBJ2-3,few,TRBD1,CASSQDTRGTDTQYF,TGTGCCAGCAGCCAAGATACCAGGGGGACAGATACGCAGTATTTT
TRBV7-2,TRBJ2-2,.,TRBD1,CASSIQGARTGELFF,TGTGCCAGCAGCATACAGGGGGCGCGTACCGGGGAGCTGTTTTTT
TRBV12-3/TRBV12-4,TRBJ1-5,few,.,CASSLGLYSNQPQHF,TGTGCCAGCAGTTTAGGACTGTATAGCAATCAGCCCCAGCATTTT
TRBV3-1,TRBJ1-3,.,.,CASSQVLGRSSGNTIYF,TGTGCCAGCAGCCAGGTCCTGGGACGGAGCTCTGGAAACACCATATATTTT
TRBV2,TRBJ1-1,.,.,CASSESTRAANTEAFF,TGTGCCAGCAGTGAGTCGACCCGGGCCGCGAACACTGAAGCTTTCTTT
TRBV4-3,TRBJ2-1,.,TRBD2,CASSRTSGSYEQFF,TGCGCCAGCAGCCGGACTAGCGGGAGTTATGAGCAGTTCTTC
TRBV28,TRBJ2-7,.,.,CTSSLSGGGPSYEQYF,TGTACCAGCAGTTTATCGGGCGGAGGGCCCTCCTACGAGCAGTACTTC
TRBV12-3/TRBV12-4,TRBJ1-1,many,.,CASSPNIARGGNTEAFF,TGTGCCAGCAGCCCTAATATTGCCCGTGGGGGGAACACTGAAGCTTTCTTT
TRBV7-2,TRBJ1-6,many,TRBD1,CASSLAHGTGTLHF,TGTGCCAGCAGCTTAGCGCATGGGACAGGGACCCTCCACTTT
TRBV18,TRBJ2-2,.,.,CASSPISSRRGTGELFF,TGTGCCAGCTCACCAATCTCCAGTAGACGGGGCACCGGGGAGCTGTTTTTT
TRBV15,TRBJ2-3,few,.,CATGEDTQYF,TGTGCCACCGGGGAAGATACGCAGTATTTT
TRBV6-5,TRBJ1-6,.,.,CASSYSGVGNSPLHF,TGTGCCAGCAGTTACTCGGGGGTAGGGAATTCACCCCTCCACTTT
TRBV28,TRBJ1-5,many,.,CASSPPLGEIQPQHF,TGTGCCAGCAGCCCGCCCCTCGGGGAGATTCAGCCCCAGCATTTT
TRBV3-1,TRBJ1-5,many,.,CASAPGTRNQPQHF,TGTGCCAGCGCCCCAGGGACACGCAATCAGCCCCAGCATTTT
TRBV20-1,TRBJ1-2,.,.,CSARLLGPYGYTF,TGCAGTGCTAGACTCCTCGGGCCCTATGGCTACACCTTC
TRBV18,TRBJ2-4,many,.,CASSPSLGSKNIQYF,TGTGCCAGCTCACCAAGTCTCGGGTCCAAAAACATTCAGTACTTC
TRBV5-1,TRBJ2-5,.,TRBD2,CASSQLAEGETQYF,TGCGCCAGCAGCCAACTAGCGGAGGGGGAGACCCAGTACTTC
TRBV20-1,TRBJ2-3,few,TRBD1,CSARTGETDTQYF,TGCAGTGCTAGAACAGGGGAGACAGATACGCAGTATTTT
TRBV20-1,TRBJ1-1,few,.,CSARATLNTEAFF,TGCAGTGCTAGAGCCACCTTGAACACTGAAGCTTTCTTT
TRBV12-3/TRBV12-4,TRBJ2-3,few,.,CASSSGGSNTDTQYF,TGTGCCAGCAGTTCCGGAGGTAGCAACACAGATACGCAGTATTTT
TRBV4-3,TRBJ2-7,few,.,CASSQDLSSSYEQYF,TGCGCCAGCAGCCAAGATTTGTCAAGCTCCTACGAGCAGTACTTC
TRBV6-2/TRBV6-3,TRBJ1-2,.,.,CASSYAGSGYTF,TGTGCCAGCAGTTATGCAGGGAGTGGCTACACCTTC
TRBV30,TRBJ2-7,.,.,CAWRRAAYEQYF,TGTGCCTGGAGACGGGCAGCCTACGAGCAGTACTTC
TRBV12-3/TRBV12-4,TRBJ2-1,few,.,CASNIDVGEQFF,TGTGCCAGCAACATTGACGTGGGTGAGCAGTTCTTC
TRBV5-1,TRBJ1-6,few,.,CASSLGRLDSPLHF,TGCGCCAGCAGCTTGGGTAGGTTGGATTCACCCCTCCACTTT
TRBV12-3/TRBV12-4,TRBJ1-3,few,.,CASSAHGGSGNTIYF,TGTGCCAGCAGTGCCCACGGGGGATCTGGAAACACCATATATTTT
TRBV4-3,TRBJ2-1,few,.,CASSQERDHNEQFF,TGCGCCAGCAGCCAAGAAAGGGACCACAATGAGCAGTTCTTC
TRBV7-8,TRBJ1-2,few,TRBD1,CASSLGPFQTGDGYTF,TGTGCCAGCAGCTTAGGTCCATTCCAGACAGGGGATGGCTACACCTTC
TRBV12-3/TRBV12-4,TRBJ2-1,.,.,CASRQDLSNEQFF,TGTGCCAGCAGACAGGACTTGTCCAATGAGCAGTTCTTC
TRBV20-1,TRBJ2-5,few,TRBD2,CSATPTSGGGETQYF,TGCAGTGCTACCCCTACTAGCGGTGGAGGTGAGACCCAGTACTTC